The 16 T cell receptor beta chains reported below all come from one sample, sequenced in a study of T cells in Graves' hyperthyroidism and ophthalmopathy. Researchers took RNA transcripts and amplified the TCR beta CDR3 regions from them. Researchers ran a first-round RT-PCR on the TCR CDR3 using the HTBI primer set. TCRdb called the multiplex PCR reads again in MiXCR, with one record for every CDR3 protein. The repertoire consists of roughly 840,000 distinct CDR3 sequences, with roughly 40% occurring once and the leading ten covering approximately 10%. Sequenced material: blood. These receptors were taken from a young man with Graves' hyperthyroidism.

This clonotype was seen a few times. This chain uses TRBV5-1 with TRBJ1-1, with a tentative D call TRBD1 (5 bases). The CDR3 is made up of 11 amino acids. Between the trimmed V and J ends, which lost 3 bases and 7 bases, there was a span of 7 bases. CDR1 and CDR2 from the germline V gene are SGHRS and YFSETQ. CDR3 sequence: CASSSQGEAFF. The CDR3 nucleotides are TGCGCCAGCAGCTCGCAGGGTGAAGCTTTCTTT.

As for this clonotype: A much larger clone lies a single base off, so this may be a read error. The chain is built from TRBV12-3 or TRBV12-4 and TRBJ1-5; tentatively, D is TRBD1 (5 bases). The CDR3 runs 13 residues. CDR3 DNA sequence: TGTGCCAACAGTTTATGGAGGGGACAGCCCCAGCATTTT. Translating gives CANSLWRGQPQHF.

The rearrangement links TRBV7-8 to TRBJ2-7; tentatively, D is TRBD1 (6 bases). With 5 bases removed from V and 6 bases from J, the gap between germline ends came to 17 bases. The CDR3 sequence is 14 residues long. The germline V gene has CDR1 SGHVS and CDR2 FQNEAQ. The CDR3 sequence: CASSPPGHPSEQYF. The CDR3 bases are TGTGCCAGCAGCCCACCGGGACACCCCTCCGAGCAGTACTTC.

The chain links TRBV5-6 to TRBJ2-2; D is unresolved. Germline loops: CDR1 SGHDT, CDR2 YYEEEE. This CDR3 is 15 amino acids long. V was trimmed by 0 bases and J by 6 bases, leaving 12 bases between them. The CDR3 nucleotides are TGTGCCAGCAGCTTGGGGGTAGAAGGGCCCGGGGAGCTGTTTTTT. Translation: CASSLGVEGPGELFF.

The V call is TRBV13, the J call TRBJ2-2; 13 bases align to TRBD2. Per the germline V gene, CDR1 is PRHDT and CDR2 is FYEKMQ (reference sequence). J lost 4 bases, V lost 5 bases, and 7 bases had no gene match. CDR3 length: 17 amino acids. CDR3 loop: CASSRGLAGTSTGELFF. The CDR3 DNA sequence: TGTGCCAGCAGCCGGGGACTAGCGGGGACGAGCACCGGGGAGCTGTTTTTT. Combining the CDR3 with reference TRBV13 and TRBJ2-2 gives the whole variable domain AAGVIQSPRHLIKEKRETATLKCYPIPRHDTVYWYQQGPGQDPQFLISFYEKMQSDKGSIPDRFSAQQFSDYHSELNMSSLELGDSALYFCASSRGLAGTSTGELFFGEGSRLTVL.

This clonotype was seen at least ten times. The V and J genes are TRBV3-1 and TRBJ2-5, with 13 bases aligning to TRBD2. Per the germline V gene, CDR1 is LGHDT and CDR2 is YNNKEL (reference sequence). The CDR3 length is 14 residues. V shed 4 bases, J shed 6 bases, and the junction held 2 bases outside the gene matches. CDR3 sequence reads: CASSPGLAGQTQYF. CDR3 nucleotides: TGTGCCAGCAGCCCGGGACTAGCGGGGCAGACCCAGTACTTC.

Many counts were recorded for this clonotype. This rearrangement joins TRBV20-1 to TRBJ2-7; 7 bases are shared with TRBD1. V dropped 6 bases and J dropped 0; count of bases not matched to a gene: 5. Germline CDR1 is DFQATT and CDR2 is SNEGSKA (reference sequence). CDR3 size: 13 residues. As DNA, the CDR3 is TGCAGTGCGCCTGGGACAGCCTCCTACGAGCAGTACTTC. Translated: CSAPGTASYEQYF.

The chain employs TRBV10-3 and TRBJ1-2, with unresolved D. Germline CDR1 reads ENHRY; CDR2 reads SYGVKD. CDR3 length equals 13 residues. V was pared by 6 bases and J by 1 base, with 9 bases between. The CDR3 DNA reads TGTGCCATCAGCCGGGGAGATAACTATGGCTACACCTTC. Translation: CAISRGDNYGYTF.

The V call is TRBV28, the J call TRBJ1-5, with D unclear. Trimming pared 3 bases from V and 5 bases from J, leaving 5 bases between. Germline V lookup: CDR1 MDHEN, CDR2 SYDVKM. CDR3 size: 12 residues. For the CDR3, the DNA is TGTGCCAGCAGTTTGCTCCATCAGCCCCAGCATTTT. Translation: CASSLLHQPQHF.

CDR3 DNA: TGTGCCATCAGGATGGACAGGGCCTATGGCTACACCTTC. This sequence encodes CAIRMDRAYGYTF. This chain links TRBV10-3 with TRBJ1-2; the match to TRBD1 covers 8 bases. The germline CDR1 and CDR2 sequences are ENHRY and SYGVKD. The CDR3 runs 13 residues. The V gene end was trimmed by 6 bases and the J gene end by 4 bases; junction bases not matched to a gene: 4.

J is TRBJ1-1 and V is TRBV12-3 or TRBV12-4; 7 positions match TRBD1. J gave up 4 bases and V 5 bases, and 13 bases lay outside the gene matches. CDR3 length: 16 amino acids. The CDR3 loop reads CASSRDRDHLSTEAFF. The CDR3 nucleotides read TGTGCCAGCAGTAGAGACAGGGACCATTTATCCACTGAAGCTTTCTTT.

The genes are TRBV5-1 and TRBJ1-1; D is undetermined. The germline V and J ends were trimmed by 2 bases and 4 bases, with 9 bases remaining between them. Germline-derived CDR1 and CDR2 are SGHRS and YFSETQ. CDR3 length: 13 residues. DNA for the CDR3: TGCGCCAGCAGCTTTGGCTCGATCACTGAAGCTTTCTTT. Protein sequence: CASSFGSITEAFF.

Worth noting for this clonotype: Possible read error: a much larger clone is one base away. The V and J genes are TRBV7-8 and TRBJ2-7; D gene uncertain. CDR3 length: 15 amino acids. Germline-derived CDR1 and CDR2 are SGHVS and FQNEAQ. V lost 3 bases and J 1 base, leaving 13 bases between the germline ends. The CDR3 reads CASSFAELQSYEQYF. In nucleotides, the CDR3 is TGTGCCAGCAGCTTCGCGGAGCTTCAATCCTACGAGCAGTACTTC.

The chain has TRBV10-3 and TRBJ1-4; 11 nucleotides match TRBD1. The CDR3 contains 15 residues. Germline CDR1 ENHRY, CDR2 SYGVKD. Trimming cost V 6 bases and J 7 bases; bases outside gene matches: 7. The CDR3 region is CAISWTGGAGEKLFF. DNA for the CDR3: TGTGCCATCAGCTGGACAGGGGGCGCAGGTGAAAAACTGTTTTTT.

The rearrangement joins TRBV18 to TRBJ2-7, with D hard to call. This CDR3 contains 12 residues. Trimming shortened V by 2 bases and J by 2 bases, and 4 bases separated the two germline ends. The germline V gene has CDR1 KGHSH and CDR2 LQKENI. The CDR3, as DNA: TGTGCCAGCTCACCAAAACCCTACGAGCAGTACTTC. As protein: CASSPKPYEQYF.

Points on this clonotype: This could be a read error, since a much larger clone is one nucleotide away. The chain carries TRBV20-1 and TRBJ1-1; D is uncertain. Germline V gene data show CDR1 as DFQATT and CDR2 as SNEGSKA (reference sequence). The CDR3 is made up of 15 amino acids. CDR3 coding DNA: TGCAATGCTAGATCTCGCCCGGGAAGAGAAACTGAAGCTTTCTTT. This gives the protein CNARSRPGRETEAFF.